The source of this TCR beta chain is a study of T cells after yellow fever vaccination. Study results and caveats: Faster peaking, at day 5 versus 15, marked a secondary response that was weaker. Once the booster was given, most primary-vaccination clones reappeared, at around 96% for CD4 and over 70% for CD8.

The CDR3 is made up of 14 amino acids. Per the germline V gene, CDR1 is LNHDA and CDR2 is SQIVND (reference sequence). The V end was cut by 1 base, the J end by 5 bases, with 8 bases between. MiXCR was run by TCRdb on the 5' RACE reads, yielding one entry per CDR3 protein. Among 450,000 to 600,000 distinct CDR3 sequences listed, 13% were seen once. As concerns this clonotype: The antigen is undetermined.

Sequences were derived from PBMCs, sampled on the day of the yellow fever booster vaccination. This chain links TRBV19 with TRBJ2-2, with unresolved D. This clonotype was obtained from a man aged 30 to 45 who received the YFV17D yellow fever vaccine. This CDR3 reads CASSIVRVTGELFF. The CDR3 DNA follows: TGTGCCAGTAGTATAGTCAGAGTAACCGGGGAGCTGTTTTTT.